The 16 T cell receptor beta chains given below trace back to one sample, sequenced in a study of cytomegalovirus exposure and HLA in healthy donors. PCR amplification relied on 60 Vbeta primers (plus 13 Jbeta primers). TCRdb's copy holds only in-frame clones and misses some; the assay was immunoSEQ multiplex PCR. Among roughly 120,000 clones listed, 79% were seen once. The sequenced sample consisted of PBMCs. These receptors were taken from a man aged 25 to 45 in good health and CMV-seropositive.

The chain recombines TRBV28 with TRBJ2-2; D is possibly TRBD2 (7 bases). This CDR3 comprises 14 residues. The germline gives CDR1 MDHEN, CDR2 SYDVKM. Deletions cut 5 bases from V and 6 bases from J, with 13 bases between. CDR3 in amino acids: CASSPRGAAGELFF. The CDR3 bases are TGTGCCAGCAGTCCCCGGGGGGCTGCCGGGGAGCTGTTTTTT.

The sample holds one count of this clone. The gene calls are TRBV7-9 and TRBJ2-4, with TRBD1 matching 8 bases. The CDR3 sequence is 16 residues long. The germline V gene has CDR1 SEHNR and CDR2 FQNEAQ (reference sequence). The junction had 12 bases not matched to a gene; V was cut back by 5 bases and J by 6 bases. The CDR3 nucleotides are TGTGCCAGCAGCCCTCAGGGGGCGGTCTACATAAACATTCAGTACTTC. Its protein product is CASSPQGAVYINIQYF.

The V call is TRBV11-3, the J call TRBJ1-1; 8 nucleotides align to TRBD1. CDR3 length equals 16 residues. Per the germline V gene, CDR1 is SGHNT and CDR2 is YENEEA. Losses at the gene ends were 6 bases for V and 0 bases for J; bases not matched to a gene: 9. CDR3 coding DNA: TGTGCCAGCAGGGGGACAGGTTTCAACGTGAACACTGAAGCTTTCTTT. Amino acid sequence: CASRGTGFNVNTEAFF.

The chain has TRBV18 and TRBJ1-2, with D tentatively TRBD1 (5 bases). The length of the CDR3 is 12 residues. The germline CDR1 and CDR2 sequences are KGHSH and LQKENI. V dropped 6 bases and J dropped 8 bases, with 13 bases sitting between them. The CDR3 sequence is CASSGDYEGYTF. The CDR3 DNA follows: TGTGCCAGCTCGGGGGACTATGAGGGCTACACCTTC.

V and J are TRBV25-1 and TRBJ2-5; TRBD2 matches at 12 bases. The DNA end lines up better with TRBJ2-7; the J call may be wrong. This CDR3 spans 15 amino acids. Per germline, CDR1 MGHDK and CDR2 SYGVNS. In DNA, the CDR3 is TGTGCCAGCAGTCTAGCGGGGGGGATCTCCTACGAGCAGTACTTC. Protein sequence: CASSLAGGISYEQYF.

The chain carries TRBV7-3 and TRBJ2-2, with 10 bases matching TRBD1. The CDR3 is 14 amino acids. Germline CDR1 and CDR2: SGHTA and FQGTGA. Trimming removed 6 bases from V and 9 bases from J; junction bases left unmatched: 7. The CDR3 region has the DNA TGTGCCAGCAGACCGGACAGGGGGGCCCGGGAGCTGTTTTTT. Amino acid sequence: CASRPDRGARELFF.

This clone appeared a few times. V gene TRBV6-6 combines with J gene TRBJ2-2, with TRBD1 identical over 9 bases. V lost 5 bases and J lost 5; bases outside the gene matches: 9. CDR1 is MNHNY, CDR2 SVGAGI, per germline (reference sequence). This CDR3 is built from 16 residues. In nucleotides, the CDR3 is TGTGCCAGCAGTCCCCCGGGACAGGGAAAGACCGGGGAGCTGTTTTTT. It is translated as CASSPPGQGKTGELFF.

J is TRBJ2-5 and V is TRBV5-1; 12 bases agree with TRBD1. The germline CDR1 and CDR2 sequences are SGHRS and YFSETQ. This CDR3 is 15 amino acids long. V was clipped by 7 bases and J by 3 bases; unmatched bases: 7. CDR3 coding DNA: TGCGCCAGCGGTAGGGGACAGGGGGCGGAAGAGACCCAGTACTTC. This encodes CASGRGQGAEETQYF.

This clone was observed once. This chain connects TRBV5-1 to TRBJ2-3; possible D gene TRBD1, 6 bases. This CDR3 has 15 residues. Germline assignment: CDR1 SGHRS and CDR2 YFSETQ. V shed 2 bases and J shed 2 bases, with 12 bases lying between them. CDR3 DNA: TGCGCCAGCAGCTTCACAGGGATGGTCACAGATACGCAGTATTTT. Translated: CASSFTGMVTDTQYF.

The rearrangement links TRBV5-1 to TRBJ2-2, with TRBD2 identical over 8 bases. In germline, CDR1 is SGHRS, CDR2 YFSETQ. CDR3 length: 15 residues. V lost 3 bases, J lost 4 bases, and 5 bases stayed unmatched. The CDR3 loop reads CASSSSGGGTGELFF. The CDR3 nucleotides are TGCGCCAGCAGCTCCTCGGGGGGGGGCACCGGGGAGCTGTTTTTT.

The chain has TRBV7-2 and TRBJ1-6; tentative D call: TRBD1 (5 bases). The CDR3 contains 16 residues. In germline, CDR1 is SGHTA, CDR2 FQGNSA. The ends were cut back, 5 bases at V and 4 bases at J, with 15 bases in the middle. The DNA of the CDR3 is TGTGCCAGCAGCACACAAACGGGGGTATATAATTCACCCCTCCACTTT. Translation gives CASSTQTGVYNSPLHF.

The chain is built from TRBV5-1 and TRBJ2-5, with no clear D. Germline V lookup: CDR1 SGHRS, CDR2 YFSETQ. The CDR3 is 13 residues long. Deletions cut 0 bases from V and 4 bases from J, with 7 bases between. CDR3 amino acids: CASSLGAPETQYF. In DNA form, the CDR3 reads TGCGCCAGCAGCTTGGGGGCCCCAGAGACCCAGTACTTC. The variable domain in full, completed from reference TRBV5-1 and TRBJ2-5, reads KAGVTQTPRYLIKTRGQQVTLSCSPISGHRSVSWYQQTPGQGLQFLFEYFSETQRNKGNFPGRFSGRQFSNSRSEMNVSTLELGDSALYLCASSLGAPETQYFGPGTRLLVL.

The V and J genes are TRBV7-9 and TRBJ2-5; 7 bases match TRBD1. Germline assignment: CDR1 SEHNR and CDR2 FQNEAQ (reference sequence). The J segment lost 5 bases and the V segment lost 2 bases, leaving 14 bases of the junction unmatched. The CDR3 consists of 17 residues. Here the CDR3 reads CASSLQRQGEKRETQYF. DNA of the CDR3: TGTGCCAGCAGCTTACAGCGGCAGGGGGAAAAGCGGGAGACCCAGTACTTC.

The V and J genes are TRBV7-3 and TRBJ2-3; D possibly corresponds to TRBD1 (6 bases). Trimming shortened V by 4 bases and J by 2 bases, and 19 bases separated the two germline ends. Germline V gene lookup returns CDR1 SGHTA and CDR2 FQGTGA. The CDR3 spans 17 residues. The CDR3 loop reads CASSSGQGISDTDTQYF. CDR3 nucleotides: TGTGCCAGCAGCTCAGGTCAGGGGATTTCAGACACAGATACGCAGTATTTT.

This chain joins TRBV7-3 and TRBJ2-7; D is undetermined. CDR1 is SGHTA and CDR2 is FQGTGA in the germline V gene. The CDR3 consists of 13 residues. V shed 5 bases and J shed 0 bases, with 8 bases lying between them. The chain's CDR3 is CASSLTTSYEQYF. The CDR3 region has the DNA TGTGCCAGCAGCCTTACAACCTCCTACGAGCAGTACTTC.

The chain combines TRBV23-1 with TRBJ1-3; D gene uncertain. TRBV23-1 is assigned to the ORF class and has an uncertain function. The length of the CDR3 is 13 residues. V lost 2 bases to trimming and J lost 3 bases, with 5 bases between them. CDR3 sequence: CASSQDIGNTIYF. In DNA, the CDR3 is TGCGCCAGCAGTCAAGACATTGGAAACACCATATATTTT.